These 20 T cell receptor beta chains came from one sample sequenced in a study of blood T cell repertoires in COVID-19. Sequencing was performed with immunoSEQ multiplex PCR; in TCRdb, only in-frame clones are kept and a portion is missing. The repertoire holds a few hundred thousand clones, roughly 88% seen once, with around 1.5% in the top ten. Sequences were obtained from peripheral blood. The receptors stem from a woman in her thirties or forties who had recovered from COVID-19.

The CDR3 sequence: CASSQESTGPNTEAFF. In nucleotides, the CDR3 is TGTGCCAGCAGCCAAGAAAGTACAGGGCCTAACACTGAAGCTTTCTTT. The chain links TRBV3-1 (or the pseudogene TRBV3-2) to TRBJ1-1; weak D call: TRBD1 (6 bases). The CDR3 has 16 residues. Trimming left V 0 bases short and J 2 bases short, with 13 bases between. Germline-derived CDR1 and CDR2 are LGHDT and YNNKEL (reference sequence).

J is TRBJ2-3 and V is TRBV19; TRBD1 matches at 7 bases. Looked up from germline, CDR1 is LNHDA and CDR2 is SQIVND (reference sequence). The J segment lost 14 bases and the V segment lost 3 bases, leaving 8 bases of the junction unmatched. The CDR3 runs 12 residues. The CDR3 nucleotides are TGTGCCAGTAGTATTGAGGGGGCGGTGCTGTATTTT. Amino acids: CASSIEGAVLYF. The full variable domain, its missing parts supplied by reference TRBV19 and TRBJ2-3, is DGGITQSPKYLFRKEGQNVTLSCEQNLNHDAMYWYRQDPGQGLRLIYYSQIVNDFQKGDIAEGYSVSREKKESFPLTVTSAQKNPTAFYLCASSIEGAVLYFGPGTRLTVL.

The chain couples TRBV7-9 to TRBJ1-6; no reliable D call. This CDR3 is built from 16 residues. V was pared by 0 bases and J by 1 base, with 7 bases between. Germline CDR1 SEHNR, CDR2 FQNEAQ (reference sequence). Here the CDR3 DNA reads TGTGCCAGCAGCTTAGCTTCCTTGTCCTATAATTCACCCCTCCACTTT. This gives the protein CASSLASLSYNSPLHF.

In DNA form, the CDR3 reads TGTGCCATCAGTGAATCCAGGCTTTCTTTGACCGGGGAGCTGTTTTTT. Translating it yields CAISESRLSLTGELFF. The rearrangement links TRBV10-3 to TRBJ2-2; D is unclear. The V gene's germline CDR1 is ENHRY and CDR2 SYGVKD. This CDR3 spans 16 amino acids. V lost 3 bases and J lost 5, with 16 bases in between.

The chain joins TRBV4-3 to TRBJ2-1; D is unresolved. Germline-derived CDR1 and CDR2 are LGHNA and YSLEER. V lost 4 bases and J 9 bases, leaving 10 bases between the germline ends. The length of the CDR3 is 12 residues. The chain's CDR3 is CASSRSAREQFF. In DNA form, the CDR3 reads TGCGCCAGCAGCCGATCAGCGCGTGAGCAGTTCTTC.

V is TRBV19 and J is TRBJ2-3; the match to TRBD2 covers 11 bases. The CDR3 spans 17 residues. J gave up 2 bases and V 6 bases, and 10 bases lay outside the gene matches. Germline CDR1 and CDR2: LNHDA and SQIVND (reference sequence). The CDR3 region has the DNA TGTGCCAGTAGCCCCCAGACTAGCGGGGCCCCCACAGATACGCAGTATTTT. As protein: CASSPQTSGAPTDTQYF. The full variable domain, rest sourced from reference TRBV19 and TRBJ2-3, is DGGITQSPKYLFRKEGQNVTLSCEQNLNHDAMYWYRQDPGQGLRLIYYSQIVNDFQKGDIAEGYSVSREKKESFPLTVTSAQKNPTAFYLCASSPQTSGAPTDTQYFGPGTRLTVL.

The chain uses TRBV9 and TRBJ1-2; tentative D call: TRBD1 (5 bases). Looked up from germline, CDR1 is SGDLS and CDR2 is YYNGEE. The CDR3 loop spans 17 amino acids. Between the trimmed V and J ends, which lost 4 bases and 7 bases, there was a span of 26 bases. The CDR3, as DNA: TGTGCCAGCAGCCCCCAGGTTGGCTACGCGGGGACCGGTGGCTACACCTTC. Translated, it gives CASSPQVGYAGTGGYTF.

CDR3 nucleotide sequence: TGTGCCAGCAAGCGGACTCTGATCAATGAGCAGTTCTTC. This codes for CASKRTLINEQFF. This chain joins TRBV2 and TRBJ2-1, with a weak D call TRBD2 (5 bases). The ends were cut back, 7 bases at V and 6 bases at J, with 13 bases in the middle. This CDR3 has 13 residues. Germline V gives CDR1 SNHLY, CDR2 FYNNEI.

The chain employs TRBV6-5 and TRBJ2-7; 11 positions match TRBD2. The germline V gene has CDR1 MNHEY and CDR2 SVGAGI. The CDR3 runs to 15 residues. V gave up 6 bases and J gave up 0 bases; unmatched junction bases: 4. CDR3 residues: CASSVGTSGSYEQYF. CDR3 DNA: TGTGCCAGCAGCGTCGGGACTAGCGGCTCCTACGAGCAGTACTTC.

This chain connects TRBV6-5 to TRBJ1-3, with a tentative D call TRBD1 (5 bases). The germline V and J ends were trimmed by 8 bases and 0 bases, with 11 bases remaining between them. Germline-derived CDR1 and CDR2 are MNHEY and SVGAGI. The CDR3 totals 14 residues. CDR3 region: CASLDIGSGNTIYF. The CDR3 bases are TGTGCCAGCCTGGACATAGGCTCTGGAAACACCATATATTTT.

Written as DNA, the CDR3 is TGCGCCAGCAGCTTTGGCGTTTTACTAGCGGGGGCCTACGAGCAGTACTTC. It encodes CASSFGVLLAGAYEQYF. This sequence joins TRBV5-1 and TRBJ2-7, with TRBD2 identical over 11 bases. Trimming removed 2 bases from V and 2 bases from J; junction bases left unmatched: 9. CDR3 size: 17 residues. CDR1 and CDR2 from the germline V gene are SGHRS and YFSETQ.

Concerning this clone: Additional DNA sequences in this sample encode the identical CDR3. CDR3 amino acids: CAIRGGDTDTQYF. CDR3 coding DNA: TGTGCCATCCGTGGGGGCGACACAGATACGCAGTATTTT. The chain recombines TRBV10-3 with TRBJ2-3, with a possible D match to TRBD1 (6 bases). Trimming removed 8 bases from V and 2 bases from J, with 11 bases in between. The germline V gene encodes CDR1 ENHRY and CDR2 SYGVKD. The CDR3 contains 13 residues.

This chain uses TRBV10-3 with TRBJ1-5, with D possibly matching TRBD1 (5 bases). Per germline, CDR1 ENHRY and CDR2 SYGVKD. The CDR3 spans 17 residues. V was cut by 0 bases and J by 3 bases, with 15 bases left in between. The CDR3 nucleotides read TGTGCCATCAGTGAGTCGACTCGGGGCGGGGACAATCAGCCCCAGCATTTT. This codes for CAISESTRGGDNQPQHF.

This clone was observed a handful of times. The V gene is TRBV19, the J gene TRBJ2-7, with a weak D call TRBD1 (6 bases). Trimming stripped 2 bases from V and 2 bases from J, with 10 bases between. The CDR3 has 14 amino acids. CDR1 is LNHDA and CDR2 is SQIVND in the germline V gene (reference sequence). CDR3 sequence reads: CASSIKTGPYEQYF. The CDR3 nucleotides are TGTGCCAGTAGTATAAAGACAGGCCCCTACGAGCAGTACTTC.

This chain uses TRBV19 with TRBJ1-1, with 9 bases identical to TRBD1. The CDR3 covers 16 residues. The ends lost 6 bases at V and 0 bases at J; junction bases unmatched: 8. Germline lookup yields CDR1 LNHDA and CDR2 SQIVND (reference sequence). CDR3 protein: CASSKIRTGVNTEAFF. CDR3 sequence (DNA): TGTGCCAGTAGCAAGATACGGACAGGGGTGAACACTGAAGCTTTCTTT.

There are a few counts of this clone. The J gene is TRBJ1-5, the V gene TRBV19, with 9 bases matching TRBD1. The CDR3 loop spans 17 amino acids. CDR1 is LNHDA, CDR2 SQIVND, per germline (reference sequence). V shed 7 bases, J shed 2 bases, and the junction held 12 bases outside the gene matches. The CDR3 spells CASMGQGAGIGNQPQHF. Here the CDR3 DNA reads TGTGCCAGTATGGGACAGGGTGCGGGTATTGGCAATCAGCCCCAGCATTTT.

This chain uses TRBV2 with TRBJ2-1; D remains unclear. This CDR3 has 16 residues. V was shortened by 4 bases and J by 3 bases, with 16 bases between the two germline ends. Germline V gene sequence: CDR1 SNHLY, CDR2 FYNNEI. The CDR3 region is CASSAPSFSFYNEQFF. CDR3 in DNA: TGTGCCAGCAGTGCTCCTAGTTTCTCATTCTACAATGAGCAGTTCTTC.

The rearrangement links TRBV5-5 to TRBJ1-1, with no clear D. CDR1 and CDR2 (germline): SGHKS, YYEKEE (reference sequence). V dropped 3 bases and J dropped 11 bases, with 23 bases sitting between them. The CDR3 totals 15 residues. The CDR3 coding sequence is TGTGCCAGCAGCTCAGATGTAGACGGGATGAGTCGTGCTTTCTTT. It translates to CASSSDVDGMSRAFF.

The chain combines TRBV5-4 with TRBJ2-3; no firm D call. This CDR3 has 15 amino acids. Germline V gene data show CDR1 as SGHNT and CDR2 as YYREEE (reference sequence). Trimming shortened V by 2 bases and J by 2 bases, and 12 bases separated the two germline ends. CDR3 coding DNA: TGTGCCAGCAGCTTAACTTCTGCCAACACAGATACGCAGTATTTT. Amino acids: CASSLTSANTDTQYF.

J is TRBJ2-1 and V is TRBV29-1; D call uncertain. From germline, CDR1 is SQVTM and CDR2 ANQGSEA. The CDR3 is made up of 11 amino acids. Deletions cut 7 bases from V and 4 bases from J, with 8 bases between. CDR3 sequence (DNA): TGCAGCGGAGCCCCGTACAATGAGCAGTTCTTC. Amino acids: CSGAPYNEQFF.